This TCR beta chain was captured in a study of shared clonotypes between healthy human individuals. This clone came up a few times. Antigen: not known. The CDR3 is made up of 12 amino acids. The V end was cut by 5 bases, the J end by 2 bases, with 4 bases between. CDR1 is LNHDA, CDR2 SQIVND, per germline (reference sequence). The study's findings and limits: The small donor group covered limited genetic and exposure diversity.

A CD45RA-negative memory subset and a CD45RA+ naive subset were separated from the CD4+ cells. Assay used: immunoSEQ multiplex PCR; TCRdb lists only in-frame clones, some missing. The repertoire holds hundreds of thousands of clones, under 80% seen once, with over 1.5% in the top ten. The clonotype was recovered from a woman in her twenties or thirties in good health. The source material was memory CD4+ T cells sorted from blood. Specified subset: CD45RA-negative fraction. The chain recombines TRBV19 with TRBJ1-5; no clear D gene. CDR3 region: CASSQGNQPQHF. For the CDR3, the DNA is TGTGCCAGTAGTCAGGGCAATCAGCCCCAGCATTTT.